The next 15 T cell receptor beta chains were all read from a single sample in a study of technical replicates of blood from a few donors. TCRdb keeps only in-frame clones here, not all; method: immunoSEQ multiplex PCR. Of about 56,000 clones listed, roughly 96% are singletons. Sequenced sample: PBMCs. The receptors were sampled from a human donor in good health. Some clones in this sample may be carry-over from other donors' samples.

This chain uses TRBV18 with TRBJ1-1, with 8 bases fitting TRBD1. The length of the CDR3 is 16 residues. V lost 1 base, J lost 1 base, and 5 bases stayed unmatched. Germline lookup yields CDR1 KGHSH and CDR2 LQKENI. Here the CDR3 DNA reads TGTGCCAGCTCACCACAAGAGGGACAGGCGAACACTGAAGCTTTCTTT. This translates into CASSPQEGQANTEAFF.

The V and J genes are TRBV11-2 and TRBJ2-2; D unclear. Germline CDR1 and CDR2: SGHAT and FQNNGV. The germline V and J ends were trimmed by 1 base and 7 bases, with 4 bases remaining between them. The CDR3 has 12 amino acids. CDR3 sequence reads: CASSLGDGELFF. CDR3 in DNA: TGTGCCAGCAGCTTAGGAGACGGGGAGCTGTTTTTT.

The chain combines TRBV6-5 with TRBJ1-2; 9 bases fit TRBD1. Germline assignment: CDR1 MNHEY and CDR2 SVGAGI. V shed 7 bases, J shed 6 bases, and the junction held 9 bases outside the gene matches. CDR3 length: 14 amino acids. This CDR3 reads CASKTGNRGHGYTF. For the CDR3, the DNA is TGTGCCAGCAAGACAGGGAACAGGGGGCATGGCTACACCTTC.

The J gene is TRBJ2-3, the V gene TRBV4-1; D may be TRBD2 (6 bases). The CDR3 is 14 residues long. Germline lookup yields CDR1 MGHRA and CDR2 YSYEKL. V was pared by 3 bases and J by 5 bases, with 12 bases between. CDR3 loop: CASSQGDFLDTQYF. The CDR3 region has the DNA TGCGCCAGCAGCCAGGGGGACTTCTTAGATACGCAGTATTTT.

V gene TRBV6-5 combines with J gene TRBJ2-5, with D unclear. Trimming pared 6 bases from V and 0 bases from J, leaving 5 bases between. Looked up from germline, CDR1 is MNHEY and CDR2 is SVGAGI. The CDR3 contains 12 residues. CDR3 DNA sequence: TGTGCCAGCAGCAAAAACCAAGAGACCCAGTACTTC. This translates into CASSKNQETQYF.

The gene calls are TRBV19 and TRBJ2-7, with TRBD2 identical over 9 bases. J was trimmed by 6 bases and V by 5 bases; bases with no gene match: 5. This CDR3 has 13 amino acids. CDR1 LNHDA and CDR2 SQIVND come from the germline V gene (reference sequence). CDR3 DNA: TGTGCCAGTAGTCCGAGCGGGAGGTTCGAGCAGTACTTC. Translation: CASSPSGRFEQYF.

The rearrangement uses TRBV6-6 and TRBJ2-7; no definite D call. Trimming removed 2 bases from V and 5 bases from J, with 10 bases in between. CDR1 is MNHNY and CDR2 is SVGAGI in the germline V gene (reference sequence). The CDR3 is 13 residues long. DNA for the CDR3: TGTGCCAGCAGTTACCTATCGGTCCACGAGCAGTACTTC. Translated: CASSYLSVHEQYF.

For the CDR3, the DNA is TGTGCCATCAGTGTCGGGGGTAGTAACTATGGCTACACCTTC. Its translation: CAISVGGSNYGYTF. This sequence joins TRBV10-3 and TRBJ1-2, with TRBD1 as a possible D gene (5 bases). The germline gives CDR1 ENHRY, CDR2 SYGVKD. The CDR3 is 14 residues long. Trimming left V 4 bases short and J 1 base short, with 10 bases between.

The chain is built from TRBV19 and TRBJ2-7; the match to TRBD1 covers 11 bases. V lost 3 bases to trimming and J lost 3 bases; unmatched junction nucleotides: 1. The germline V gene has CDR1 LNHDA and CDR2 SQIVND (reference sequence). The CDR3 is 14 residues long. CDR3 nucleotides: TGTGCCAGTAGTATGGGGACAGGGGGCTACGAGCAGTACTTC. Residues: CASSMGTGGYEQYF. The variable domain in full, with the rest retrieved from reference TRBV19 and TRBJ2-7, is DGGITQSPKYLFRKEGQNVTLSCEQNLNHDAMYWYRQDPGQGLRLIYYSQIVNDFQKGDIAEGYSVSREKKESFPLTVTSAQKNPTAFYLCASSMGTGGYEQYFGPGTRLTVT.

This chain connects TRBV4-2 to TRBJ2-6; 13 nucleotides align to TRBD2. CDR1 is LGHNA, CDR2 YNFKEQ, per germline. The CDR3 has 20 amino acids. The V gene end was trimmed by 0 bases and the J gene end by 0 bases; junction bases not matched to a gene: 5. CDR3 sequence reads: CASSQDWGLAGNSGANVLTF. CDR3 DNA sequence: TGTGCCAGCAGCCAAGATTGGGGACTAGCGGGAAACTCTGGGGCCAACGTCCTGACTTTC.

The chain has TRBV7-9 and TRBJ1-2; D is possibly TRBD1 (5 bases). This CDR3 region has 14 residues. Germline-derived CDR1 and CDR2 are SEHNR and FQNEAQ (reference sequence). V was shortened by 1 base and J by 6 bases, with 12 bases between the two germline ends. The CDR3 protein is CASSLDRQLNGYTF. The CDR3 DNA reads TGTGCCAGCAGCTTAGATCGACAGCTGAATGGCTACACCTTC.

This chain connects TRBV27 to TRBJ2-3, with TRBD2 matching 11 bases. CDR1 is MNHEY and CDR2 is SMNVEV in the germline V gene (reference sequence). Trimming cost V 6 bases and J 6 bases; bases outside gene matches: 5. This CDR3 region has 14 residues. CDR3 loop: CASRIAGGGDTQYF. CDR3 DNA: TGTGCCAGCAGGATAGCGGGAGGGGGCGATACGCAGTATTTT.

The rearrangement uses TRBV19 and TRBJ1-1; 8 nucleotides line up with TRBD1. Germline assignment: CDR1 LNHDA and CDR2 SQIVND (reference sequence). With V trimmed by 8 bases and J by 2 bases, 4 bases remained unmatched. The CDR3 totals 13 residues. The CDR3 DNA reads as TGTGCCAGTGGACAGGGCATTAACACTGAAGCTTTCTTT. It yields the protein CASGQGINTEAFF.

The J gene is TRBJ1-1, the V gene TRBV14; a weak D match, TRBD1 (5 bases). There are 17 residues in the CDR3. The ends were cut back, 0 bases at V and 5 bases at J, with 19 bases in the middle. Germline V lookup: CDR1 SGHDN, CDR2 FVKESK. The CDR3 DNA follows: TGTGCCAGCAGCCAAGATCCGGTGGGGCTCAGGGTAACTGAAGCTTTCTTT. It encodes CASSQDPVGLRVTEAFF.

The chain couples TRBV6-5 to TRBJ1-5; no definite D call. Trimming took 6 bases from V and 6 from J, leaving 18 bases between them. Germline assignment: CDR1 MNHEY and CDR2 SVGAGI. CDR3 size: 15 residues. The CDR3 region is CASSSDRLSGQPQHF. In nucleotides, the CDR3 is TGTGCCAGCAGCTCAGACCGGTTGAGCGGTCAGCCCCAGCATTTT.